These 14 T cell receptor beta chains were all obtained from the same sample, sequenced in a study of PD-1 blockade in classical Hodgkin lymphoma. Each patient relapsed following autologous stem cell transplantation, and prior brentuximab vedotin exposure differed. Sequencing was performed with immunoSEQ multiplex PCR; in TCRdb, only in-frame clones are kept and a portion is missing. Found here are tens of thousands of clones, 76% of them singletons; the top ten hold about 15%. The starting material was peripheral blood mononuclear cells (PBMCs), obtained before the second cycle of nivolumab. These receptor sequences come from a human donor with classical Hodgkin lymphoma.

The count of this clone is one. This chain uses TRBV29-1 with TRBJ2-2; 10 nucleotides match TRBD2. V dropped 5 bases and J dropped 2; count of bases not matched to a gene: 5. The CDR3 loop spans 15 amino acids. Germline V gene data show CDR1 as SQVTM and CDR2 as ANQGSEA. Here the CDR3 reads CSVSSGGPNTGELFF. The CDR3 nucleotides are TGCAGCGTTTCTAGCGGGGGTCCTAACACCGGGGAGCTGTTTTTT.

This chain links TRBV30 with TRBJ2-3, with 7 bases that match TRBD2. V lost 7 bases, J lost 0 bases, and 7 bases stayed unmatched. Looked up from germline, CDR1 is GTSNPN and CDR2 is SVGIG (reference sequence). CDR3 length: 14 residues. CDR3 coding DNA: TGTGCCTCGGACGGGGGGACTAGCACAGATACGCAGTATTTT. Its translation: CASDGGTSTDTQYF.

This clone was found a few times. This rearrangement joins TRBV5-1 to TRBJ2-7, with TRBD1 matching over 9 bases. Germline V gene data show CDR1 as SGHRS and CDR2 as YFSETQ. The CDR3 is 15 amino acids. Trimming cost V 1 base and J 5 bases; bases outside gene matches: 7. The CDR3 spells CASSLRGDRENEQYF. In DNA, the CDR3 is TGCGCCAGCAGCTTGAGGGGGGACAGGGAGAACGAGCAGTACTTC.

V and J are TRBV5-1 and TRBJ2-5; 8 nucleotides match TRBD1. Germline loops: CDR1 SGHRS, CDR2 YFSETQ. Germline trimming cut 4 bases from V and 5 bases from J; bases unmatched to any gene: 7. The CDR3 has 14 residues. The DNA for the CDR3 is TGCGCCAGCAGCCCGGGGACAGGAGTGGAGACCCAGTACTTC. Protein product: CASSPGTGVETQYF.

V gene TRBV11-2 combines with J gene TRBJ1-6; D gene unclear. Between the trimmed V and J ends, which lost 4 bases and 10 bases, there was a span of 11 bases. Germline lookup yields CDR1 SGHAT and CDR2 FQNNGV. The CDR3 has 13 residues. CDR3 nucleotide sequence: TGTGCCAGCAGCTCCCGGGAGTTATCACCCCTCCACTTT. As protein: CASSSRELSPLHF.

J is TRBJ2-7 and V is TRBV6-5; TRBD1 matches at 9 bases. Germline values: CDR1 MNHEY, CDR2 SVGAGI. The CDR3 consists of 14 residues. With 5 bases clipped from V and 11 bases from J, the junction kept 13 bases outside the gene matches. CDR3 nucleotides: TGTGCCAGCAGTCTCGGCGGGACAGGGTCAATAGAGTACTTC. Its translation: CASSLGGTGSIEYF.

The V and J genes are TRBV7-9 and TRBJ2-3; 9 bases fit TRBD1. The CDR3 is made up of 15 amino acids. Germline values: CDR1 SEHNR, CDR2 FQNEAQ (reference sequence). With V trimmed by 5 bases and J by 5 bases, 8 bases remained unmatched. The CDR3 spells CASSPGQGFRDTQYF. CDR3 bases: TGTGCCAGCAGCCCGGGACAGGGTTTTAGAGATACGCAGTATTTT. Using reference TRBV7-9 and TRBJ2-3 for the parts outside the CDR3, the full variable domain is DTGVSQNPRHKITKRGQNVTFRCDPISEHNRLYWYRQTLGQGPEFLTYFQNEAQLEKSRLLSDRFSAERPKGSFSTLEIQRTEQGDSAMYLCASSPGQGFRDTQYFGPGTRLTVL.

The rearrangement uses TRBV7-8 and TRBJ1-5; weak D call: TRBD1 (5 bases). Germline V gene lookup returns CDR1 SGHVS and CDR2 FQNEAQ. The germline V and J ends were trimmed by 0 bases and 1 base, with 10 bases remaining between them. The CDR3 covers 16 residues. The CDR3 DNA is TGTGCCAGCAGCTTAGCGGGACCCTGGAGCAATCAGCCCCAGCATTTT. Amino acid sequence: CASSLAGPWSNQPQHF. Using reference TRBV7-8 and TRBJ1-5 for the parts outside the CDR3, the full variable domain is GAGVSQSPRYKVAKRGQDVALRCDPISGHVSLFWYQQALGQGPEFLTYFQNEAQLDKSGLPSDRFFAERPEGSVSTLKIQRTQQEDSAVYLCASSLAGPWSNQPQHFGDGTRLSIL.

The chain joins TRBV11-2 to TRBJ2-1; possibly TRBD1 for D (5 bases). Germline CDR1 reads SGHAT; CDR2 reads FQNNGV. The CDR3 has 14 amino acids. Trimming pared 4 bases from V and 5 bases from J, leaving 12 bases between. CDR3 DNA: TGTGCCAGCAGCTCGGACACCTTTGACAATGAGCAGTTCTTC. Its protein is CASSSDTFDNEQFF.

This sequence joins TRBV19 and TRBJ2-3; D remains unclear. This CDR3 is 14 amino acids long. V lost 2 bases and J lost 4, with 10 bases in between. Germline CDR1 is LNHDA and CDR2 is SQIVND (reference sequence). CDR3 DNA sequence: TGTGCCAGTAGTATATCTCCTAGTTCAGATACGCAGTATTTT. Its translation: CASSISPSSDTQYF. The full variable domain, with the rest looked up from reference TRBV19 and TRBJ2-3, is DGGITQSPKYLFRKEGQNVTLSCEQNLNHDAMYWYRQDPGQGLRLIYYSQIVNDFQKGDIAEGYSVSREKKESFPLTVTSAQKNPTAFYLCASSISPSSDTQYFGPGTRLTVL.

J is TRBJ2-1 and V is TRBV5-1, with TRBD2 matching over 11 bases. This CDR3 has 14 amino acids. With 4 bases clipped from V and 5 bases from J, the junction kept 2 bases outside the gene matches. CDR1 SGHRS and CDR2 YFSETQ come from the germline V gene. The CDR3 DNA is TGCGCCAGCAGCCCTAGCGGGGGGAACAATGAGCAGTTCTTC. The encoded protein is CASSPSGGNNEQFF. The variable domain in full, completed from reference TRBV5-1 and TRBJ2-1, reads KAGVTQTPRYLIKTRGQQVTLSCSPISGHRSVSWYQQTPGQGLQFLFEYFSETQRNKGNFPGRFSGRQFSNSRSEMNVSTLELGDSALYLCASSPSGGNNEQFFGPGTRLTVL.

The chain uses TRBV12-5 and TRBJ2-5; 7 bases agree with TRBD2. CDR1 LGHNT and CDR2 FRNRAP come from the germline V gene. The CDR3 runs 15 residues. J lost 4 bases, V lost 6 bases, and 11 bases had no gene match. The CDR3 DNA reads as TGTGCTAGTGGCCGGGGTACTAGCGTTGGAGAGACCCAGTACTTC. This encodes CASGRGTSVGETQYF.

The chain couples TRBV25-1 to TRBJ2-3; TRBD2 matches 10 bases. Germline assignment: CDR1 MGHDK and CDR2 SYGVNS. With 4 bases clipped from V and 4 bases from J, the junction kept 5 bases outside the gene matches. This CDR3 spans 15 amino acids. CDR3 sequence reads: CASSVAGGLADTQYF. As DNA, the CDR3 is TGTGCCAGCAGTGTAGCGGGGGGCCTTGCAGATACGCAGTATTTT.

The chain recombines TRBV6-6 with TRBJ2-4, with a tentative D call TRBD1 (6 bases). V was shortened by 8 bases and J by 6 bases, with 17 bases between the two germline ends. This CDR3 spans 14 amino acids. Germline assignment: CDR1 MNHNY and CDR2 SVGAGI (reference sequence). The CDR3 DNA reads as TGTGCCAGCCAGGGACAATCGGACGCAAACATTCAGTACTTC. It yields the protein CASQGQSDANIQYF.